This passage covers 25 T cell receptor beta chains from one sample sequenced in a study of shared clonotypes between healthy human individuals. The table came from immunoSEQ multiplex PCR; TCRdb's copy has only in-frame clones and leaves some out. The sample shows about a million clones, under 80% of them seen only once. Sample: memory CD4+ T cells sorted from blood. Subset described: CD45RA-negative fraction. Receptors were obtained from a man between 18 and 35 years old in good health.

This chain connects TRBV4-1 to TRBJ1-6, with D perhaps matching TRBD1 (5 bases). CDR1 is MGHRA, CDR2 YSYEKL, per germline. This CDR3 has 17 amino acids. The V end was cut by 2 bases, the J end by 8 bases, with 19 bases between. The CDR3 protein is CASSQRNLGLGDSPLHF. CDR3 DNA sequence: TGCGCCAGCAGCCAAAGAAATTTGGGGCTAGGTGATTCACCCCTCCACTTT.

This chain connects TRBV9 to TRBJ2-2; D ambiguous. The V gene lost 3 bases and the J gene lost 5 bases, with 8 bases spanning the gap. The length of the CDR3 is 13 residues. Germline CDR1 is SGDLS and CDR2 is YYNGEE. The CDR3 spells CASSALVTGELFF. In DNA, the CDR3 is TGTGCCAGCAGCGCCTTGGTTACCGGGGAGCTGTTTTTT.

The chain links TRBV5-1 to TRBJ2-6; D perhaps matches TRBD2 (5 bases). The V gene's germline CDR1 is SGHRS and CDR2 YFSETQ. The CDR3 consists of 14 residues. V dropped 6 bases and J dropped 2 bases, with 9 bases sitting between them. The CDR3 bases are TGCGCCAGCATGTCCGGGGCTGGGGCCAACGTCCTGACTTTC. Protein product: CASMSGAGANVLTF.

J is TRBJ2-7 and V is TRBV10-3; 9 bases match TRBD2. This CDR3 contains 14 residues. J gave up 2 bases and V 6 bases, and 5 bases lay outside the gene matches. The germline V gene encodes CDR1 ENHRY and CDR2 SYGVKD. The CDR3 DNA reads TGTGCCATCAGGGGGACTAGCAGCCCCTACGAGCAGTACTTC. This codes for CAIRGTSSPYEQYF.

Notes on this clone: Other DNA sequences in this sample translate to the same CDR3. This chain's CDR3 is CASSPLAGTDTQYF. For the CDR3, the DNA is TGTGCCAGCAGTCCCCTAGCGGGCACAGATACGCAGTATTTT. The rearrangement joins TRBV2 to TRBJ2-3; 7 bases align to TRBD2. V was pared by 5 bases and J by 1 base, with 3 bases of the junction left unmatched. CDR3 length equals 14 residues. Germline values: CDR1 SNHLY, CDR2 FYNNEI. Combining the CDR3 with reference TRBV2 and TRBJ2-3 gives the whole variable domain EPEVTQTPSHQVTQMGQEVILRCVPISNHLYFYWYRQILGQKVEFLVSFYNNEISEKSEIFDDQFSVERPDGSNFTLKIRSTKLEDSAMYFCASSPLAGTDTQYFGPGTRLTVL.

The chain carries TRBV6-1 and TRBJ2-5, with D unclear. Germline CDR1 reads MNHNS; CDR2 reads SASEGT. Between the trimmed V and J ends, which lost 5 bases and 1 base, there was a span of 11 bases. The CDR3 runs to 14 residues. The CDR3 nucleotides are TGTGCCAGCAGTTGGATCCAGTTCCAAGAGACCCAGTACTTC. This gives the protein CASSWIQFQETQYF.

This clone was picked up a small number of times. The V gene is TRBV5-1, the J gene TRBJ2-2, with 16 bases matching TRBD2. Germline V CDR1 and CDR2: SGHRS, YFSETQ. The CDR3 runs to 18 residues. The V segment lost 5 bases and the J segment 3 bases; nucleotides outside the gene matches: 7. The CDR3 is CASRHGTSGRADTGELFF. The CDR3 DNA is TGCGCCAGCAGACATGGGACTAGCGGGAGGGCCGACACCGGGGAGCTGTTTTTT.

The CDR3 loop reads CAITSSGGDTQYF. CDR3 nucleotides: TGTGCCATCACCTCCAGCGGGGGAGATACGCAGTATTTT. The rearrangement links TRBV10-3 to TRBJ2-3; TRBD2 agrees at 8 bases. The V and J ends lost 7 bases and 5 bases, in that order; junction bases with no gene match: 5. Germline loops: CDR1 ENHRY, CDR2 SYGVKD. This CDR3 region has 13 residues.

This chain connects TRBV5-1 to TRBJ2-2, with TRBD1 matching over 8 bases. Unmatched junction bases numbered 10, after V lost 6 bases and J lost 6 bases. CDR3 length equals 15 residues. Germline V CDR1 and CDR2: SGHRS, YFSETQ. Written as DNA, the CDR3 is TGCGCCAGCAAACGGGGACAGGAGTACTCCGGGGAGCTGTTTTTT. Its protein product is CASKRGQEYSGELFF.

The chain combines TRBV11-1 with TRBJ2-5; perhaps TRBD2 as D (6 bases). CDR3 length equals 13 residues. Germline loops: CDR1 SGHAT, CDR2 FQDESV (reference sequence). The V and J ends lost 8 bases and 3 bases respectively, with 13 bases between them. The CDR3 bases are TGTGCCAGCCGTTCGGGGGTGGAAGAGACCCAGTACTTC. This sequence encodes CASRSGVEETQYF.

The gene calls are TRBV7-8 and TRBJ2-5; 9 bases line up with TRBD1. From germline, CDR1 is SGHVS and CDR2 FQNEAQ. The J segment lost 5 bases and the V segment lost 8 bases, leaving 6 bases of the junction unmatched. This CDR3 contains 13 residues. This chain's CDR3 is CASAQGAGETQYF. The DNA of the CDR3 is TGTGCCAGCGCACAGGGGGCCGGGGAGACCCAGTACTTC. The complete variable domain, with remaining parts taken from reference TRBV7-8 and TRBJ2-5, reads GAGVSQSPRYKVAKRGQDVALRCDPISGHVSLFWYQQALGQGPEFLTYFQNEAQLDKSGLPSDRFFAERPEGSVSTLKIQRTQQEDSAVYLCASAQGAGETQYFGPGTRLLVL.

This chain connects TRBV25-1 to TRBJ2-1; D perhaps matches TRBD2 (6 bases). The CDR3 covers 14 residues. Between the trimmed V and J ends, which lost 7 bases and 6 bases, there was a span of 16 bases. Germline CDR1 and CDR2: MGHDK and SYGVNS. The CDR3 nucleotides read TGTGCCAGCATGGCCTCCGGGAGCTTCAATGAGCAGTTCTTC. It yields the protein CASMASGSFNEQFF.

This clone was recorded once. The V gene is TRBV11-2, the J gene TRBJ2-3; D gene ambiguous. Germline V gene lookup returns CDR1 SGHAT and CDR2 FQNNGV. V was cut by 1 base and J by 2 bases, with 10 bases left in between. This CDR3 spans 15 amino acids. The chain's CDR3 is CASSLAGRVTDTQYF. The CDR3 region has the DNA TGTGCCAGCAGCTTAGCCGGTCGGGTCACAGATACGCAGTATTTT.

This rearrangement joins TRBV5-1 to TRBJ1-1; D uncertain. The germline V gene has CDR1 SGHRS and CDR2 YFSETQ. CDR3 size: 14 residues. V dropped 2 bases and J dropped 1 base, with 9 bases sitting between them. The CDR3 sequence is CASSFERSNTEAFF. The CDR3 DNA follows: TGCGCCAGCAGCTTTGAAAGGTCGAACACTGAAGCTTTCTTT.

The V and J genes are TRBV29-1 and TRBJ1-2; the D is unclear. V gave up 5 bases and J gave up 7 bases, with 17 bases separating them. The CDR3 spans 13 residues. The germline V gene encodes CDR1 SQVTM and CDR2 ANQGSEA. The CDR3 nucleotides are TGCAGCGTTTTTGACGTATCGCTTGGTGGCTACACCTTC. Translation gives CSVFDVSLGGYTF.

This clone was recorded only once. The rearrangement joins TRBV5-1 to TRBJ2-7, with TRBD2 matching over 8 bases. This CDR3 region has 14 residues. The germline gives CDR1 SGHRS, CDR2 YFSETQ. V shed 4 bases and J 0 bases; nucleotides not matched to a gene: 3. The CDR3 reads CASSPRGDSYEQYF. The CDR3 DNA reads TGCGCCAGCAGCCCGCGGGGGGACTCCTACGAGCAGTACTTC.

This chain joins TRBV10-2 and TRBJ1-2; 10 bases map to TRBD1. The CDR3 has 13 residues. Trimming removed 1 base from V and 8 bases from J; junction bases left unmatched: 1. CDR1 WSHSY and CDR2 SAAADI come from the germline V gene. CDR3 protein: CASSELGQGGYTF. The DNA for the CDR3 is TGCGCCAGCAGTGAGTTGGGACAGGGGGGCTACACCTTC.

The chain employs TRBV5-1 and TRBJ2-2, with 12 nucleotides matching TRBD2. CDR1 and CDR2 (germline): SGHRS, YFSETQ. V shed 4 bases, J shed 5 bases, and the junction held 6 bases outside the gene matches. The CDR3 loop spans 16 amino acids. The CDR3 region has the DNA TGCGCCAGCAGCCCGGGACTAGCGGGTAAAACCGGGGAGCTGTTTTTT. Amino acids: CASSPGLAGKTGELFF.

Concerning this clone: The germline gene is not matched at one end of the junction; a read error may be the cause. The chain combines TRBV28 with TRBJ1-3, with 7 bases fitting TRBD1. The CDR3 totals 13 residues. Germline-derived CDR1 and CDR2 are MDHEN and SYDVKM. The CDR3 DNA reads TGTGCCAGCAGAAGGAGCAGGGGGGGCCCCAACAACTTT. This translates into CASRRSRGGPNNF.

This clone was observed at least ten times. This chain links TRBV7-2 with TRBJ2-7; TRBD2 matches 12 bases. Looked up from germline, CDR1 is SGHTA and CDR2 is FQGNSA. J gave up 4 bases and V 4 bases, and 5 bases lay outside the gene matches. There are 15 residues in the CDR3. CDR3: CASSSTSGSGYEQYF. The CDR3, as DNA: TGTGCCAGCAGCTCGACTAGCGGGAGCGGGTACGAGCAGTACTTC.

The chain has TRBV5-1 and TRBJ2-7; 8 bases agree with TRBD1. The CDR3 is 14 amino acids. V gave up 6 bases and J gave up 3 bases; unmatched junction bases: 8. Germline values: CDR1 SGHRS, CDR2 YFSETQ. The CDR3 region has the DNA TGCGCCAGCAAATCGGTTACAGGGGGCTACGAGCAGTACTTC. Its translation: CASKSVTGGYEQYF.

This chain links TRBV11-2 with TRBJ1-6; no reliable D call. This CDR3 is built from 16 residues. CDR1 and CDR2 from the germline V gene are SGHAT and FQNNGV. The V end was cut by 1 base, the J end by 0 bases, with 7 bases between. CDR3: CASSLAATSYNSPLHF. CDR3 sequence (DNA): TGTGCCAGCAGCTTAGCGGCCACCTCCTATAATTCACCCCTCCACTTT.

The chain employs TRBV21-1 and TRBJ1-5; the listed D gene, TRBD1, was not tested against the DNA. TRBV21-1 has pseudogene status. This CDR3 comprises 14 residues. The CDR3 DNA reads TGTGCCAGCAACCAGGGGTGGGGCAATCAGCCCCAGCATTTT. This translates into CASNQGWGNQPQHF.

This clone came up once. This CDR3 reads CASSRAGAGANVLTF. CDR3 coding DNA: TGTGCCAGTAGTCGAGCGGGGGCTGGGGCCAACGTCCTGACTTTC. V is TRBV19 and J is TRBJ2-6; 8 bases are shared with TRBD2. Looked up from germline, CDR1 is LNHDA and CDR2 is SQIVND (reference sequence). V shed 5 bases, J shed 2 bases, and the junction held 2 bases outside the gene matches. CDR3 length: 15 residues.

This clone was detected a few times. The rearrangement uses TRBV5-1 and TRBJ1-3; D not certain. CDR1 is SGHRS and CDR2 is YFSETQ in the germline V gene. This CDR3 is built from 16 residues. The V end lost 0 bases, the J end lost 0 bases, and 10 bases lay between the germline ends. CDR3 nucleotide sequence: TGCGCCAGCAGCTTGGACGCGGTCGGCTCTGGAAACACCATATATTTT. This gives the protein CASSLDAVGSGNTIYF. Combining the CDR3 with reference TRBV5-1 and TRBJ1-3 gives the whole variable domain KAGVTQTPRYLIKTRGQQVTLSCSPISGHRSVSWYQQTPGQGLQFLFEYFSETQRNKGNFPGRFSGRQFSNSRSEMNVSTLELGDSALYLCASSLDAVGSGNTIYFGEGSWLTVV.